This T cell receptor beta chain was profiled in a study of graft-versus-host responses after intestinal transplantation. Study as a whole: Grafts that recipients had were multivisceral, liver-intestinal, or isolated intestinal transplants. Every transplant recipient was induced with anti-thymocyte globulin, then maintained on tacrolimus and steroids for about three years. Study-level findings and limits: Early after transplant, HvG declines were associated with peak levels of circulating GvH clones. GvH clonotypes were identified within recipient marrow, with a subset emerging first in ileum or blood.

Regarding this clone: Its specificity is unknown.

Only in-frame clones appear in the TCRdb table, and some are missing; sequencing was by immunoSEQ multiplex PCR. The sample shows around 23,000 clones, 80% to 95% of them seen only once. The CDR3 has 17 residues. The germline gives CDR1 MGHRA, CDR2 YSYEKL. The V and J ends lost 0 bases and 0 bases, in that order; junction bases with no gene match: 3. The J gene is TRBJ2-1, the V gene TRBV4-1; 9 bases agree with TRBD2. The specimen comprised PBMCs, sampled 18 days after transplant. The receptor comes from a human patient who received an intestinal transplant, so some T cells may come from the graft donor. The CDR3 loop reads CASSQDKAGGSYNEQFF. The CDR3 DNA reads TGCGCCAGCAGCCAAGATAAAGCGGGGGGCTCCTACAATGAGCAGTTCTTC.